Detailed here is one TCR beta chain. As yet, its antigen is unknown. The sample comes from a study of T cells after yellow fever vaccination. Study information: Preparation used SMART-Seq v4 Ultra Low Input for the low-cell-number fractions.

Synthesis of TCR cDNA relied on 5'RACE template switching, which attached a universal primer site and UMIs. MiXCR, applied by TCRdb to the 5' RACE reads, yields one record per CDR3 protein. The table has around 340,000 distinct CDR3 sequences, approximately 12% seen once. Study-level results: Clones from primary vaccination mostly reappeared after the booster (around 97% CD4, approximately 88% CD8). A faster peak, day 5 versus 15, was reached by the weaker secondary response.

Material: CD4+ T cells sorted from PBMCs, obtained 15 days after the yellow fever booster vaccination. The TCR sequence derives from a man between 18 and 29 years old who received the YFV17D yellow fever vaccine.

The CDR3 DNA reads TGTGCCAGCAGCCAAGTGGGGCTCGGCTACACCTTC. Translated, it gives CASSQVGLGYTF. V and J are TRBV14 and TRBJ1-2, with D possibly TRBD1 on 5 matching bases. V dropped 1 base and J dropped 8 bases, with 8 bases sitting between them. Germline V gene data show CDR1 as SGHDN and CDR2 as FVKESK. This CDR3 is 12 amino acids long.